Presented here are 28 T cell receptor beta chains from one specimen sequenced in a study of coeliac disease. General study points: Lower clonality than controls marked TRB and TRG repertoires from active celiac intraepithelial and lamina propria samples.

These receptors' antigens are unknown. Profiled with immunoSEQ multiplex PCR; TCRdb holds only in-frame clones, not every one. The table lists over 2,500 clones, around half of them singletons. Sequenced input: intraepithelial lymphocytes from the gut. The receptor set was obtained from a man in his forties or fifties with active celiac disease.

This chain links TRBV5-6 with TRBJ1-1, with 7 bases identical to TRBD1. The CDR3 runs 13 residues. J gave up 8 bases and V 2 bases, and 6 bases lay outside the gene matches. Germline V CDR1 and CDR2: SGHDT, YYEEEE. CDR3 loop: CASSFGTVLEAFF. DNA for the CDR3: TGTGCCAGCAGCTTCGGGACAGTCCTAGAAGCTTTCTTT.

This clone has more than one count but fewer than ten. The DNA of the CDR3 is TGCAGCGTCTTGGGGGGGGAACTCTCCTACGAGCAGTACTTC. Protein sequence: CSVLGGELSYEQYF. The chain carries TRBV29-1 and TRBJ2-7; 7 nucleotides line up with TRBD2. The CDR3 is 14 amino acids. V lost 6 bases, J lost 0 bases, and 8 bases stayed unmatched. Germline loops: CDR1 SQVTM, CDR2 ANQGSEA.

V usage is TRBV5-6 and J usage is TRBJ2-1, with 12 bases aligning to TRBD2. Germline CDR1 SGHDT, CDR2 YYEEEE. The V gene end was trimmed by 3 bases and the J gene end by 7 bases; junction bases not matched to a gene: 5. The CDR3 covers 15 residues. The CDR3 reads CASSSPGTSGNEQFF. Written as DNA, the CDR3 is TGTGCCAGCAGCTCCCCCGGGACTAGCGGGAATGAGCAGTTCTTC.

The genes are TRBV13 and TRBJ1-1; D unresolved. Trimming pared 0 bases from V and 1 base from J, leaving 15 bases between. Germline V lookup: CDR1 PRHDT, CDR2 FYEKMQ (reference sequence). The CDR3 extends over 17 amino acids. CDR3 coding DNA: TGTGCCAGCAGCTTAGGCGGGGAGGGTCTGGGGAACACTGAAGCTTTCTTT. It yields the protein CASSLGGEGLGNTEAFF.

The chain employs TRBV9 and TRBJ2-7; D gene unclear. Germline V gene lookup returns CDR1 SGDLS and CDR2 YYNGEE. This CDR3 region has 14 residues. The ends were cut back, 0 bases at V and 3 bases at J, with 10 bases in the middle. The DNA of the CDR3 is TGTGCCAGCAGCGTAGACAGAAGAGACTACGAGCAGTACTTC. Its protein is CASSVDRRDYEQYF.

This clone was seen a handful of times. This rearrangement joins TRBV18 to TRBJ1-5, with TRBD1 matching 9 bases. The V gene's germline CDR1 is KGHSH and CDR2 LQKENI. The V and J ends lost 1 base and 3 bases, in that order; junction bases with no gene match: 22. The CDR3 extends over 22 amino acids. As DNA, the CDR3 is TGTGCCAGCTCACCACAGTCGGGGGGGGACAGGGTGTTTATGTGGACCAATCAGCCCCAGCATTTT. Protein: CASSPQSGGDRVFMWTNQPQHF.

J is TRBJ2-5 and V is TRBV7-9; 10 nucleotides align to TRBD2. CDR3 length: 16 residues. Trimming at V came to 2 bases and at J to 4 bases, leaving 7 bases not matched to a gene. Germline CDR1 reads SEHNR; CDR2 reads FQNEAQ (reference sequence). CDR3 sequence: CASSLLLAGGGETQYF. The CDR3 DNA reads TGTGCCAGCAGCTTATTGTTAGCGGGAGGCGGAGAGACCCAGTACTTC.

The chain combines TRBV19 with TRBJ2-6, with D perhaps matching TRBD1 (5 bases). The CDR3 extends over 19 amino acids. In germline, CDR1 is LNHDA, CDR2 SQIVND (reference sequence). Trimming took off 4 bases at V and 5 bases at J, with 24 bases between the two ends. CDR3 amino acids: CASSKVWTKSQSRANVLTF. The CDR3 coding sequence is TGTGCCAGTAGTAAGGTCTGGACAAAATCACAAAGTCGGGCCAACGTCCTGACTTTC.

The V gene is TRBV6-5, the J gene TRBJ2-1, with 9 bases lining up with TRBD2. With V trimmed by 2 bases and J by 6 bases, 5 bases remained unmatched. This CDR3 comprises 15 residues. From germline, CDR1 is MNHEY and CDR2 SVGAGI. The CDR3 protein is CASSYRSSGGNEQFF. CDR3 bases: TGTGCCAGCAGTTACCGTAGTAGCGGGGGCAATGAGCAGTTCTTC.

The chain carries TRBV6-5 and TRBJ2-7; D is ambiguous. Germline CDR1 and CDR2: MNHEY and SVGAGI. The ends were cut back, 6 bases at V and 0 bases at J, with 12 bases in the middle. The CDR3 covers 14 residues. The CDR3 sequence: CASSRLYSSYEQYF. Written as DNA, the CDR3 is TGTGCCAGCAGCCGCCTTTACAGCTCCTACGAGCAGTACTTC.

The V gene is TRBV6-5, the J gene TRBJ1-1; D might be TRBD1 (5 bases). V was trimmed by 2 bases and J by 5 bases, leaving 12 bases between them. Germline CDR1 reads MNHEY; CDR2 reads SVGAGI. The CDR3 spans 14 residues. CDR3 bases: TGTGCCAGCAGTTACGGGCAGGGATGGACTGAAGCTTTCTTT. This translates into CASSYGQGWTEAFF.

The chain joins TRBV19 to TRBJ2-1; 13 positions match TRBD2. Germline V gene lookup returns CDR1 LNHDA and CDR2 SQIVND (reference sequence). The J segment lost 6 bases and the V segment lost 5 bases, leaving 4 bases of the junction unmatched. The CDR3 runs 15 residues. The chain's CDR3 is CASSPWTSGSNEQFF. CDR3 nucleotides: TGTGCCAGTAGTCCTTGGACTAGCGGGAGCAATGAGCAGTTCTTC.

This clone appeared a single time. The CDR3, as DNA: TGTGCCAGCAAGGAAGGGGCGACCGATTCCAACTATGGCTACACCTTC. The encoded protein is CASKEGATDSNYGYTF. The chain employs TRBV9 and TRBJ1-2; D possibly corresponds to TRBD1 (5 bases). The CDR3 runs to 16 residues. V shed 6 bases and J shed 2 bases, with 20 bases lying between them. Germline V gene data show CDR1 as SGDLS and CDR2 as YYNGEE.

By its share, this clone is medium-sized. V usage is TRBV4-3 and J usage is TRBJ2-1; D remains ambiguous. Germline loops: CDR1 LGHNA, CDR2 YSLEER. The CDR3 is 13 residues long. The V end lost 0 bases, the J end lost 8 bases, and 8 bases lay between the germline ends. The CDR3 here is CASSQDSPDEQFF. The CDR3 bases are TGCGCCAGCAGCCAAGATTCTCCGGATGAGCAGTTCTTC.

The J gene is TRBJ2-1, the V gene TRBV9; TRBD2 might be the D (6 bases). The V end was cut by 0 bases, the J end by 9 bases, with 16 bases between. This CDR3 has 15 residues. Germline assignment: CDR1 SGDLS and CDR2 YYNGEE. The CDR3 spells CASSVAGEDGSEQFF. For the CDR3, the DNA is TGTGCCAGCAGCGTAGCTGGGGAGGACGGGAGTGAGCAGTTCTTC.

V gene TRBV12-1 combines with J gene TRBJ2-6; whether TRBD1, the table's D call, matches the DNA was not checked. TRBV12-1 represents a pseudogene. CDR3 length: 18 residues. The DNA for the CDR3 is TGTGCCAGCAGCCTGACTCCTGTAGGACAAAGTCGGGCCAACGTCCTGACTTTC. Its protein is CASSLTPVGQSRANVLTF.

The chain is built from TRBV5-8 and TRBJ1-1; D is undetermined. The germline V gene encodes CDR1 SGHTS and CDR2 YDEGEE. The CDR3 is 13 amino acids. Between the trimmed V and J ends, which lost 3 bases and 4 bases, there was a span of 10 bases. The CDR3 sequence: CASSSRLRTEAFF. CDR3 DNA: TGTGCCAGCAGCTCACGACTCCGCACTGAAGCTTTCTTT.

The CDR3 DNA reads as TGTGCCAGCAGCCGGGAGGGGGGCAATCAGCCCCAGCATTTT. It translates to CASSREGGNQPQHF. This chain links TRBV7-9 with TRBJ1-5; D may be TRBD1 (6 bases). V was trimmed by 5 bases and J by 2 bases, leaving 10 bases between them. The CDR3 spans 14 residues. The germline V gene has CDR1 SEHNR and CDR2 FQNEAQ (reference sequence).

This rearrangement joins TRBV9 to TRBJ1-3; D ambiguous. The CDR3 has 13 amino acids. Trimming removed 3 bases from V and 3 bases from J, with 7 bases in between. Germline CDR1 and CDR2: SGDLS and YYNGEE. The CDR3: CASSADFGNTIYF. CDR3 in DNA: TGTGCCAGCAGCGCAGATTTTGGAAACACCATATATTTT. The variable domain in full, completed from reference TRBV9 and TRBJ1-3, reads DSGVTQTPKHLITATGQRVTLRCSPRSGDLSVYWYQQSLDQGLQFLIQYYNGEERAKGNILERFSAQQFPDLHSELNLSSLELGDSALYFCASSADFGNTIYFGEGSWLTVV.

This clone is deemed medium-sized (0.01 to 0.1%). V gene TRBV9 combines with J gene TRBJ2-7, with TRBD2 as a possible D gene (7 bases). The germline CDR1 and CDR2 sequences are SGDLS and YYNGEE. Trimming took 0 bases from V and 9 from J, leaving 13 bases between them. This CDR3 region has 13 residues. CDR3 bases: TGTGCCAGCAGCGTAGAAGGGGGGGGAGGGCAGTACTTC. Translating it yields CASSVEGGGGQYF. Full variable domain (outside the CDR3, taken from reference TRBV9 and TRBJ2-7): DSGVTQTPKHLITATGQRVTLRCSPRSGDLSVYWYQQSLDQGLQFLIQYYNGEERAKGNILERFSAQQFPDLHSELNLSSLELGDSALYFCASSVEGGGGQYFGPGTRLTVT.

This chain links TRBV5-4 with TRBJ2-1; no firm D call. Trimming pared 1 base from V and 7 bases from J, leaving 12 bases between. Germline CDR1 and CDR2: SGHNT and YYREEE (reference sequence). The CDR3 covers 14 residues. DNA of the CDR3: TGTGCCAGCAGCTTGTCCGCGAGCCCAAATGAGCAGTTCTTC. Encoded protein: CASSLSASPNEQFF.

A few counts support this clone. The chain links TRBV19 to TRBJ2-5, with TRBD2 identical over 11 bases. V shed 1 base and J 0 bases; nucleotides not matched to a gene: 1. Germline V gives CDR1 LNHDA, CDR2 SQIVND (reference sequence). CDR3 length equals 16 residues. CDR3 region: CASSIGSGGDQETQYF. In nucleotides, the CDR3 is TGTGCCAGTAGTATAGGTAGCGGGGGGGACCAAGAGACCCAGTACTTC.

By share, this clone ranks as large (0.1 to 1%). V and J are TRBV5-1 and TRBJ2-7; 9 bases map to TRBD2. The trim removed 4 bases at V and 5 bases at J, leaving 1 base unmatched. Per germline, CDR1 SGHRS and CDR2 YFSETQ. The CDR3 loop spans 12 amino acids. Here the CDR3 DNA reads TGCGCCAGCAGCGCGGGGGGGGACGAGCAGTACTTC. As protein: CASSAGGDEQYF.

This clone occurred once. This sequence joins TRBV6-1 and TRBJ2-7; no definite D call. The germline gives CDR1 MNHNS, CDR2 SASEGT. Trimming cost V 1 base and J 0 bases, with 4 bases left between them. The CDR3 has 13 residues. Here the CDR3 reads CASSEVISYEQYF. The CDR3 DNA reads as TGTGCCAGCAGTGAAGTTATCTCCTACGAGCAGTACTTC.

The genes are TRBV2 and TRBJ2-7, with D possibly TRBD1 on 7 matching bases. Germline loops: CDR1 SNHLY, CDR2 FYNNEI. The length of the CDR3 is 12 residues. V lost 4 bases and J lost 8, with 12 bases in between. The CDR3, as DNA: TGTGCCAGCAGTGCGGAGGGACAGAAGCAGTACTTC. Protein sequence: CASSAEGQKQYF.

J is TRBJ2-1 and V is TRBV9, with 9 nucleotides matching TRBD1. The germline V gene encodes CDR1 SGDLS and CDR2 YYNGEE. The CDR3 length is 16 residues. The trim removed 3 bases at V and 0 bases at J, leaving 4 bases unmatched. CDR3 DNA sequence: TGTGCCAGCAGCGCTCCGGGACAGGGCTCCTACAATGAGCAGTTCTTC. Translating it yields CASSAPGQGSYNEQFF.

This chain joins TRBV10-2 and TRBJ1-5, with unresolved D. With 4 bases removed from V and 1 base from J, the gap between germline ends came to 11 bases. The CDR3 contains 15 residues. Germline V gene sequence: CDR1 WSHSY, CDR2 SAAADI. This CDR3 reads CASSGSSQSNQPQHF. DNA of the CDR3: TGCGCCAGCAGTGGGAGCTCTCAGAGCAATCAGCCCCAGCATTTT.

This clone has just a few counts. The chain has TRBV11-3 and TRBJ2-1, with D perhaps TRBD2 (6 bases). This CDR3 has 12 residues. Looked up from germline, CDR1 is SGHNT and CDR2 is YENEEA. Trimming pared 1 base from V and 11 bases from J, leaving 9 bases between. This CDR3 is CASSLVAEKQFF. CDR3 DNA: TGTGCCAGCAGCTTAGTAGCGGAGAAGCAGTTCTTC.